Below, 4 T cell receptor beta chains from the same sample are listed, as sequenced in a study of blood T cell repertoires in COVID-19. Assay used: immunoSEQ multiplex PCR; TCRdb lists only in-frame clones, some missing. Seen here are a few hundred thousand clones, around nine tenths observed once, and the top ten hold roughly a tenth. Material for sequencing was PBMCs or T cells enriched from blood (not recorded which). The source of these receptors is a woman aged 50 to 65 who had recovered from COVID-19.

V and J are TRBV12-3 or TRBV12-4 and TRBJ2-4; 9 bases match TRBD2. CDR3 size: 13 residues. J gave up 15 bases and V 0 bases, and 6 bases lay outside the gene matches. The CDR3 DNA is TGTGCCAGCAGTTTAGCCGCCGGGACTAGCCGGTACTTC. Translating it yields CASSLAAGTSRYF.

J is TRBJ2-5 and V is TRBV10-3; perhaps TRBD1 as D (5 bases). The CDR3 consists of 14 residues. Germline CDR1 reads ENHRY; CDR2 reads SYGVKD. V lost 0 bases, J lost 3 bases, and 8 bases lay in between. The CDR3 DNA sequence: TGTGCCATCAGTGAGTCCGGCAGGGAAGAGACCCAGTACTTC. Translating it yields CAISESGREETQYF.

A few counts support this clone. This sequence joins TRBV5-1 and TRBJ1-1; D is perhaps TRBD1 (5 bases). V lost 6 bases, J lost 11 bases, and 20 bases lay in between. The CDR3 extends over 13 amino acids. Germline V gene lookup returns CDR1 SGHRS and CDR2 YFSETQ. The CDR3 is CASTVLGVGWAFF. The CDR3 region has the DNA TGCGCCAGCACGGTCCTAGGGGTTGGTTGGGCTTTCTTT.

The rearrangement links TRBV29-1 to TRBJ2-7; D unresolved. Trimming left V 3 bases short and J 3 bases short, with 12 bases between. The CDR3 extends over 13 amino acids. From germline, CDR1 is SQVTM and CDR2 ANQGSEA. The CDR3 loop is CSVEESRSYEQYF. The CDR3, as DNA: TGCAGCGTTGAGGAGTCGCGGAGCTACGAGCAGTACTTC.